Following are 26 T cell receptor beta chains from one sample sequenced in a study of blood T cells in healthy people across ages. A second about 7 to 11 cycle PCR used barcoded and J-beta primers. MiXCR, applied by TCRdb to the 5' RACE reads, yields one record per CDR3 protein. The sample shows over a million distinct CDR3 sequences, about 43% of them seen only once. The sample consisted of blood. The receptors were gathered from a woman younger than 30 in good health.

This chain connects TRBV4-1 to TRBJ2-7; perhaps TRBD1 as D (6 bases). The CDR3 spans 16 residues. Trimming shortened V by 0 bases and J by 0 bases, and 12 bases separated the two germline ends. Germline-derived CDR1 and CDR2 are MGHRA and YSYEKL. CDR3 region: CASSQETGLSSYEQYF. CDR3 sequence (DNA): TGCGCCAGCAGCCAAGAGACAGGACTGAGCTCCTACGAGCAGTACTTC.

V gene TRBV6-5 combines with J gene TRBJ2-1; a possible D gene is TRBD2 (7 bases). The last part of the DNA fits TRBJ2-7 better; the J call may be wrong. This CDR3 has 15 amino acids. Looked up from germline, CDR1 is MNHEY and CDR2 is SVGAGI. CDR3 nucleotide sequence: TGTGCCAGCAGTTACGCGGGGGCCCGCTCGGGCGAGCAGTACTTC. It codes for CASSYAGARSGEQYF.

The chain links TRBV5-1 to TRBJ2-1; 11 bases agree with TRBD1. The assigned J gene may be wrong: the sequence end matches TRBJ2-7 better. Looked up from germline, CDR1 is SGHRS and CDR2 is YFSETQ. The CDR3 is made up of 15 amino acids. For the CDR3, the DNA is TGCGCCAGCAGCTCAATCCCGGGACAGGGGGGGGAGCAGTACTTC. Amino acids: CASSSIPGQGGEQYF.

Comment on this clonotype: A read error may produce the germline difference seen at one junction end. The chain links TRBV6-2 or TRBV6-3 to TRBJ2-1; D might be TRBD1 or TRBD2, each matching 7 bases. Per the germline V gene, CDR1 is MNHEY and CDR2 is SVGEGT. CDR3 length equals 18 residues. For the CDR3, the DNA is TGTGCCGGGTCGTCAATGGGAGGGGGCCTCTTCTCCTACAACGAGCAGTTCTTC. This sequence encodes CAGSSMGGGLFSYNEQFF.

The V call is TRBV6-1, the J call TRBJ2-1; perhaps TRBD1 as D (5 bases). Germline loops: CDR1 MNHNS, CDR2 SASEGT. V was trimmed by 11 bases and J by 0 bases, leaving 17 bases between them. The CDR3 spans 15 residues. CDR3 DNA: TGTGCCGGAAGGGCAGGGCAAAGCTCCTACAATGAGCAGTTCTTC. It translates to CAGRAGQSSYNEQFF.

The genes are TRBV5-1 and TRBJ2-2; the D gene is possibly TRBD1 (5 bases). Looked up from germline, CDR1 is SGHRS and CDR2 is YFSETQ. The CDR3 sequence is 17 residues long. Trimming pared 1 base from V and 7 bases from J, leaving 20 bases between. CDR3 sequence: CASSLLSGGALNGELFF. In DNA form, the CDR3 reads TGCGCCAGCAGCTTGCTTTCCGGTGGGGCACTGAACGGGGAGCTGTTTTTT.

This clonotype was detected many times. A read error may account for a junction end that differs from germline. The rearrangement uses TRBV27 and TRBJ2-7, with 8 positions matching TRBD1. Germline values: CDR1 MNHEY, CDR2 SMNVEV (reference sequence). The CDR3 covers 11 residues. CDR3 residues: CASGQGYEQYF. As DNA, the CDR3 is TGCGCCAGCGGACAGGGCTACGAGCAGTACTTC.

This clonotype was seen a few times. The J gene is TRBJ1-1, the V gene TRBV28, with D possibly being TRBD1 (5 bases). Germline assignment: CDR1 MDHEN and CDR2 SYDVKM. CDR3 length: 14 amino acids. The V end lost 3 bases, the J end lost 4 bases, and 12 bases lay between the germline ends. The CDR3 region is CASSFTRGGTEAFF. In nucleotides, the CDR3 is TGTGCCAGCAGTTTTACCCGGGGCGGCACTGAAGCTTTCTTT. Drawing the rest from reference TRBV28 and TRBJ1-1, the complete variable domain is DVKVTQSSRYLVKRTGEKVFLECVQDMDHENMFWYRQDPGLGLRLIYFSYDVKMKEKGDIPEGYSVSREKKERFSLILESASTNQTSMYLCASSFTRGGTEAFFGQGTRLTVV.

This clonotype has at least ten counts. Mismatch with germline at one junction end may stem from a read error. The chain has TRBV20-1 and TRBJ2-7; D not certain. Germline-derived CDR1 and CDR2 are DFQATT and SNEGSKA (reference sequence). CDR3 length equals 14 residues. CDR3 DNA: TGCAGTGTTAGACGTACTACAACATTCCCCGAGCAGTACTTC. It is translated as CSVRRTTTFPEQYF.

This chain connects TRBV9 to TRBJ2-1, with 9 bases identical to TRBD1. The J call may be incorrect, as the DNA end agrees better with TRBJ2-7. Germline V gene sequence: CDR1 SGDLS, CDR2 YYNGEE. There are 14 residues in the CDR3. CDR3 sequence: CASQNRGRSNEQYF. The CDR3 nucleotides are TGTGCCAGCCAGAACAGGGGGCGTAGCAATGAGCAGTACTTC.

This clonotype has just a few counts. J is TRBJ2-1 and V is TRBV14; 8 nucleotides align to TRBD1. J lost 4 bases, V lost 2 bases, and 4 bases had no gene match. The CDR3 consists of 15 residues. The V gene's germline CDR1 is SGHDN and CDR2 FVKESK. The chain's CDR3 is CASSQRGTGYNEQFF. The CDR3 DNA sequence: TGTGCCAGCAGCCAAAGGGGGACAGGTTACAATGAGCAGTTCTTC.

J is TRBJ2-3 and V is TRBV24-1, with 8 bases lining up with TRBD2. The CDR3 has 16 amino acids. Looked up from germline, CDR1 is KGHDR and CDR2 is SFDVKD. The V and J ends lost 6 bases and 6 bases, in that order; junction bases with no gene match: 13. Here the CDR3 reads CATSSPGGKGVDTQYF. In DNA form, the CDR3 reads TGTGCCACCAGTTCCCCGGGGGGGAAAGGCGTGGATACGCAGTATTTT.

The table lists this clonotype with a few counts. The rearrangement uses TRBV2 and TRBJ2-3, with a possible D match to TRBD2 (5 bases). V gave up 6 bases and J gave up 4 bases, with 11 bases separating them. Germline CDR1 is SNHLY and CDR2 is FYNNEI. This CDR3 region has 13 residues. The CDR3 region is CASRMGEADTQYF. In DNA form, the CDR3 reads TGTGCCAGCAGGATGGGAGAGGCAGATACGCAGTATTTT.

In this sample, this clonotype turned up a few times. The rearrangement uses TRBV6-6 and TRBJ2-2; 10 bases line up with TRBD1. The V segment lost 2 bases and the J segment 6 bases; nucleotides outside the gene matches: 3. The CDR3 is 15 amino acids. The germline V gene has CDR1 MNHNY and CDR2 SVGAGI (reference sequence). CDR3: CASSYGGQGPGELFF. For the CDR3, the DNA is TGTGCCAGCAGTTACGGGGGACAGGGGCCCGGGGAGCTGTTTTTT.

This chain joins TRBV12-3 or TRBV12-4 and TRBJ1-1; D gene ambiguous. The CDR3 loop spans 14 amino acids. The V end lost 9 bases, the J end lost 1 base, and 15 bases lay between the germline ends. The CDR3 DNA is TGTGCCAGTTCGCGTTCAGGAAAGAACACTGAAGCTTTCTTT. This encodes CASSRSGKNTEAFF.

This clonotype was seen a few times. This chain connects TRBV20-1 to TRBJ2-7, with 8 positions matching TRBD2. V trimming: 3 bases; J trimming: 4 bases; junction bases outside the gene matches: 2. Per the germline V gene, CDR1 is DFQATT and CDR2 is SNEGSKA (reference sequence). The CDR3 runs 12 residues. CDR3 protein: CSASGGVYEQYF. The CDR3 coding sequence is TGCAGTGCTAGCGGGGGGGTATACGAGCAGTACTTC.

The chain employs TRBV28 and TRBJ2-7, with 8 bases lining up with TRBD2. Germline assignment: CDR1 MDHEN and CDR2 SYDVKM. Trimming at V came to 9 bases and at J to 5 bases, leaving 18 bases not matched to a gene. There are 16 residues in the CDR3. The CDR3: CASSPFAGRGAHEQYF. CDR3 coding DNA: TGTGCCAGTAGCCCCTTCGCTGGGCGGGGGGCCCACGAGCAGTACTTC.

Of note for this clonotype: A much more abundant neighbour one base away suggests this may be a read error. This chain links TRBV20-1 with TRBJ2-7, with 10 bases identical to TRBD1. The CDR3 spans 17 residues. CDR1 and CDR2 from the germline V gene are DFQATT and SNEGSKA (reference sequence). With V trimmed by 2 bases and J by 2 bases, 12 bases remained unmatched. CDR3 region: CSARRSTGTGDAYEQYF. CDR3 DNA sequence: TGCAGTGCTAGAAGGTCGACCGGGACAGGGGACGCCTACGAGCAGTACTTC.

The rearrangement links TRBV6-1 to TRBJ2-1, with a tentative D call TRBD1 (6 bases). The CDR3 is 15 amino acids. CDR1 MNHNS and CDR2 SASEGT come from the germline V gene. V was pared by 3 bases and J by 7 bases, with 16 bases between. CDR3 DNA sequence: TGTGCCAGCAGTGAGCCAGGGGAAGTTAGAAATGAGCAGTTCTTC. As protein: CASSEPGEVRNEQFF.

The rearrangement links TRBV7-2 to TRBJ2-1; D is unresolved. Germline CDR1 SGHTA, CDR2 FQGNSA. The V end was cut by 0 bases, the J end by 0 bases, with 9 bases between. CDR3 length equals 16 residues. DNA of the CDR3: TGTGCCAGCAGCTTAGCTCCCTTCAGCTCCTACAATGAGCAGTTCTTC. Translating gives CASSLAPFSSYNEQFF.

This clonotype was recorded a few times. Given a much more abundant clone one base away, this may be a read error. The CDR3 region is CASKSYNEQFF. The CDR3 region has the DNA TGTGCCAGCAAATCCTACAATGAGCAGTTCTTC. The chain employs TRBV27 and TRBJ2-1; no clear D. Trimming removed 7 bases at V and 1 base at J, with 2 bases between. The CDR3 length is 11 residues. Germline CDR1 and CDR2: MNHEY and SMNVEV (reference sequence).

The rearrangement links TRBV20-1 to TRBJ1-6; D perhaps matches TRBD1 (5 bases). Trimming pared 1 base from V and 7 bases from J, leaving 11 bases between. The CDR3 is made up of 14 amino acids. Per germline, CDR1 DFQATT and CDR2 SNEGSKA (reference sequence). DNA for the CDR3: TGCAGTGCTAGAGCAGGAGGGGACAATTCACCCCTCCACTTT. Translation gives CSARAGGDNSPLHF.

This chain joins TRBV3-1 and TRBJ2-3; perhaps TRBD2 as D (6 bases). Germline assignment: CDR1 LGHDT and CDR2 YNNKEL (reference sequence). The CDR3 is made up of 17 amino acids. The V end lost 5 bases, the J end lost 2 bases, and 20 bases lay between the germline ends. The CDR3 region is CASSYRRARDSTDTQYF. CDR3 DNA sequence: TGTGCCAGCAGCTATCGACGGGCGCGGGACTCCACAGATACGCAGTATTTT.

This chain connects TRBV6-1 to TRBJ1-2; D is possibly TRBD1 (5 bases). The CDR3 is made up of 16 amino acids. Trimming removed 1 base from V and 4 bases from J, with 16 bases in between. In germline, CDR1 is MNHNS, CDR2 SASEGT. The CDR3 DNA sequence: TGTGCCAGCAGTGAAGGGGGGATACTCGCCACCTATGGCTACACCTTC. The encoded protein is CASSEGGILATYGYTF.

This chain uses TRBV12-3 or TRBV12-4 with TRBJ1-5; D is unresolved. The CDR3 loop spans 12 amino acids. V lost 7 bases and J 4 bases, leaving 8 bases between the germline ends. CDR3 protein: CASKPENQPQHF. In DNA, the CDR3 is TGTGCCAGCAAACCTGAAAATCAGCCCCAGCATTTT.

As regards this clonotype: The germline gene is not matched at one end of the junction; a read error may be the cause. The chain joins TRBV12-3 or TRBV12-4 to TRBJ2-3; 8 bases are shared with TRBD2. This CDR3 comprises 15 residues. The CDR3 DNA reads TGTTCCAGTTCAGGCGGGGGGCGATTATCAGATACGCAGTATTTT. As protein: CSSSGGGRLSDTQYF.